This entry lists 22 T cell receptor beta chains sequenced from one sample in a study of cytomegalovirus exposure and HLA in healthy donors. Both 60 Vbeta primers and 13 Jbeta primers went into the PCR. The method was immunoSEQ multiplex PCR; TCRdb's version includes in-frame clones alone and lacks a portion of them. This table has 200,000 or so clones, under 85% appearing once. Sequencing input: PBMCs. These receptor sequences come from a man aged 45 to 65 in good health and CMV-seronegative.

A single count supports this clone. The chain uses TRBV7-9 and TRBJ2-7; TRBD2 matches 7 bases. The CDR3 totals 15 residues. V was pared by 4 bases and J by 4 bases, with 10 bases of the junction left unmatched. The germline V gene encodes CDR1 SEHNR and CDR2 FQNEAQ (reference sequence). CDR3 residues: CASSSWREPTYEQYF. The DNA for the CDR3 is TGTGCCAGCAGCTCTTGGCGGGAGCCGACTTACGAGCAGTACTTC.

This chain links TRBV9 with TRBJ2-7; 7 bases are a match to TRBD2. Per the germline V gene, CDR1 is SGDLS and CDR2 is YYNGEE. V was pared by 0 bases and J by 5 bases, with 5 bases of the junction left unmatched. There are 14 residues in the CDR3. The CDR3 sequence: CASSVGEGSHEQYF. The CDR3 DNA reads as TGTGCCAGCAGCGTAGGGGAGGGTAGCCACGAGCAGTACTTC.

V gene TRBV9 combines with J gene TRBJ2-3; TRBD2 might be the D (6 bases). V lost 4 bases, J lost 4 bases, and 13 bases lay in between. This CDR3 contains 14 residues. Germline CDR1 and CDR2: SGDLS and YYNGEE. The CDR3 nucleotides are TGTGCCAGCAGCCCCAGACCGGGAGCAGATACGCAGTATTTT. Translated, it gives CASSPRPGADTQYF.

The J gene is TRBJ2-7, the V gene TRBV29-1, with 11 positions matching TRBD1. Losses at the gene ends were 3 bases for V and 1 base for J; bases not matched to a gene: 5. CDR3 length equals 15 residues. Per the germline V gene, CDR1 is SQVTM and CDR2 is ANQGSEA. CDR3 residues: CSVEGGTGGSYEQYF. Here the CDR3 DNA reads TGCAGCGTTGAGGGAGGGACAGGGGGTTCCTACGAGCAGTACTTC.

The V gene is TRBV10-2, the J gene TRBJ1-3, with a tentative D call TRBD1 (5 bases). V was pared by 4 bases and J by 3 bases, with 16 bases between. Germline V gives CDR1 WSHSY, CDR2 SAAADI. The CDR3 sequence is 16 residues long. CDR3 region: CASSGAGKNNGNTIYF. CDR3 bases: TGCGCCAGCAGTGGGGCAGGGAAGAATAATGGAAACACCATATATTTT.

The V and J genes are TRBV7-2 and TRBJ1-4; the D gene is possibly TRBD1 (6 bases). Trimming cost V 7 bases and J 5 bases, with 17 bases left between them. CDR3 length equals 15 residues. Germline CDR1 reads SGHTA; CDR2 reads FQGNSA. The CDR3 loop reads CASTRRGTENEKLFF. For the CDR3, the DNA is TGTGCCAGCACCAGAAGGGGGACCGAGAATGAAAAACTGTTTTTT.

The chain uses TRBV7-8 and TRBJ2-1; 9 bases agree with TRBD2. The germline V gene has CDR1 SGHVS and CDR2 FQNEAQ. The V gene end was trimmed by 4 bases and the J gene end by 0 bases; junction bases not matched to a gene: 1. CDR3 size: 15 residues. CDR3 coding DNA: TGTGCCAGCAGCTATAGCGGGAGCTCCTACAATGAGCAGTTCTTC. It translates to CASSYSGSSYNEQFF.

This clone was detected only a few times. The rearrangement links TRBV7-8 to TRBJ2-7; a weak D match, TRBD1 (5 bases). Trimming removed 5 bases at V and 3 bases at J, with 11 bases between. The germline V gene has CDR1 SGHVS and CDR2 FQNEAQ. There are 13 residues in the CDR3. This CDR3 is CASSLDNFYEQYF. The DNA of the CDR3 is TGTGCCAGCAGCCTGGACAACTTCTACGAGCAGTACTTC. Complete variable domain (other parts from reference TRBV7-8 and TRBJ2-7): GAGVSQSPRYKVAKRGQDVALRCDPISGHVSLFWYQQALGQGPEFLTYFQNEAQLDKSGLPSDRFFAERPEGSVSTLKIQRTQQEDSAVYLCASSLDNFYEQYFGPGTRLTVT.

This clone was seen just once. The chain joins TRBV29-1 to TRBJ2-1, with 10 bases matching TRBD1. Germline V lookup: CDR1 SQVTM, CDR2 ANQGSEA. The CDR3 is made up of 14 amino acids. J was trimmed by 6 bases and V by 0 bases; bases with no gene match: 2. CDR3 sequence (DNA): TGCAGCGTTGAAGATGGGGACAGGGGCAATGAGCAGTTCTTC. Its protein is CSVEDGDRGNEQFF.

The chain employs TRBV6-6 and TRBJ2-7, with 7 nucleotides matching TRBD2. J lost 7 bases, V lost 1 base, and 7 bases had no gene match. Germline V gives CDR1 MNHNY, CDR2 SVGAGI (reference sequence). The CDR3 has 14 residues. CDR3 nucleotide sequence: TGTGCCAGCAGTTACTTTCGGGAGGTAGGGGAGCAGTACTTC. It is translated as CASSYFREVGEQYF.

This sequence joins TRBV18 and TRBJ2-5; a possible D gene is TRBD2 (5 bases). CDR1 is KGHSH, CDR2 LQKENI, per germline. The V and J ends lost 3 bases and 2 bases respectively, with 10 bases between them. CDR3 length equals 14 residues. CDR3 sequence reads: CASSPLTGQETQYF. The CDR3 nucleotides read TGTGCCAGCTCACCTTTGACGGGACAAGAGACCCAGTACTTC.

The chain carries TRBV15 and TRBJ2-7; TRBD2 matches 9 bases. After removal of 1 base from V and 2 bases from J, the junction contained 6 bases not matched to a gene. Per germline, CDR1 LNHNV and CDR2 YYDKDF (reference sequence). There are 16 residues in the CDR3. The DNA for the CDR3 is TGTGCCACCAGCAGAGGGGGGGTAGCGGGGGCCTACGAGCAGTACTTC. Translation: CATSRGGVAGAYEQYF. Filled out from reference TRBV15 and TRBJ2-7, the complete variable domain reads DAMVIQNPRYQVTQFGKPVTLSCSQTLNHNVMYWYQQKSSQAPKLLFHYYDKDFNNEADTPDNFQSRRPNTSFCFLDIRSPGLGDTAMYLCATSRGGVAGAYEQYFGPGTRLTVT.

The V call is TRBV30, the J call TRBJ1-5, with D hard to call. CDR3 length: 15 amino acids. Germline CDR1 GTSNPN, CDR2 SVGIG (reference sequence). V was shortened by 2 bases and J by 11 bases, with 22 bases between the two germline ends. Here the CDR3 reads CAWSPPKAGPRSQHF. In DNA form, the CDR3 reads TGTGCCTGGAGTCCGCCCAAGGCCGGCCCGAGGTCCCAGCATTTT.

CDR3 loop: CASSFDRAGEKLFF. The CDR3 DNA is TGTGCCAGCAGTTTCGACAGGGCGGGTGAAAAACTGTTTTTT. The chain carries TRBV28 and TRBJ1-4; 7 bases are a match to TRBD1. Germline lookup yields CDR1 MDHEN and CDR2 SYDVKM. After removal of 3 bases from V and 7 bases from J, the junction contained 5 bases not matched to a gene. This CDR3 is 14 amino acids long.

The chain links TRBV29-1 to TRBJ2-5, with D perhaps matching TRBD2 (5 bases). Trimming pared 2 bases from V and 4 bases from J, leaving 8 bases between. The CDR3 loop spans 12 amino acids. Germline values: CDR1 SQVTM, CDR2 ANQGSEA. The CDR3 bases are TGCAGCGTTGAAAGCGGAGGAGAGACCCAGTACTTC. This gives the protein CSVESGGETQYF.

The J gene is TRBJ1-2, the V gene TRBV27; possible D gene TRBD1, 6 bases. The CDR3 has 16 residues. V dropped 6 bases and J dropped 0 bases, with 17 bases sitting between them. The germline V gene encodes CDR1 MNHEY and CDR2 SMNVEV (reference sequence). The CDR3 nucleotides read TGTGCCAGCAGGAGCTGGGGACACGACTCTAACTATGGCTACACCTTC. Its protein product is CASRSWGHDSNYGYTF.

This clone occurred a few times. The J gene is TRBJ1-5, the V gene TRBV2, with TRBD1 identical over 11 bases. The CDR3 has 16 residues. The germline V gene encodes CDR1 SNHLY and CDR2 FYNNEI. V lost 4 bases to trimming and J lost 2 bases; unmatched junction nucleotides: 4. Here the CDR3 reads CASSGTGGTRNQPQHF. The CDR3 DNA reads as TGTGCCAGCAGTGGGACAGGGGGCACGCGCAATCAGCCCCAGCATTTT.

In its sample, this clone was seen once. The V and J genes are TRBV6-6 and TRBJ2-3; D call uncertain. CDR3 length: 11 amino acids. Looked up from germline, CDR1 is MNHNY and CDR2 is SVGAGI (reference sequence). Trimming removed 8 bases at V and 3 bases at J, with 6 bases between. This CDR3 is CASSRTDTQYF. The CDR3 coding sequence is TGTGCCAGCTCTAGGACAGATACGCAGTATTTT.

The chain couples TRBV10-3 to TRBJ2-1; 8 nucleotides align to TRBD2. Germline CDR1 ENHRY, CDR2 SYGVKD. V lost 2 bases to trimming and J lost 2 bases; unmatched junction nucleotides: 5. This CDR3 is built from 16 residues. The CDR3 loop reads CAISEVMGLAYNEQFF. CDR3 bases: TGTGCCATCAGTGAGGTTATGGGACTAGCCTACAATGAGCAGTTCTTC.

The rearrangement links TRBV6-5 to TRBJ1-5; the D gene is possibly TRBD1 (6 bases). The CDR3 extends over 14 amino acids. From germline, CDR1 is MNHEY and CDR2 SVGAGI. V lost 5 bases to trimming and J lost 6 bases, with 14 bases between them. The CDR3 DNA follows: TGTGCCAGCAGTACCACAGGGCCAGCTCAGCCCCAGCATTTT. It codes for CASSTTGPAQPQHF.

In this sample, this clone turned up a few times. The chain links TRBV6-1 to TRBJ2-2; 9 nucleotides align to TRBD1. Per germline, CDR1 MNHNS and CDR2 SASEGT. The CDR3 totals 14 residues. J was trimmed by 8 bases and V by 7 bases; bases with no gene match: 8. The CDR3 loop reads CASTGTGLGGELFF. The CDR3 coding sequence is TGTGCCAGCACCGGGACAGGGTTGGGTGGGGAGCTGTTTTTT.

The CDR3 sequence is CASSLYRGTHEQYF. As DNA, the CDR3 is TGTGCCAGCAGCTTGTACAGGGGGACACACGAGCAGTACTTC. The rearrangement links TRBV5-5 to TRBJ2-7, with 8 bases that match TRBD1. The CDR3 loop spans 14 amino acids. V was pared by 1 base and J by 5 bases, with 5 bases of the junction left unmatched. CDR1 SGHKS and CDR2 YYEKEE come from the germline V gene (reference sequence).